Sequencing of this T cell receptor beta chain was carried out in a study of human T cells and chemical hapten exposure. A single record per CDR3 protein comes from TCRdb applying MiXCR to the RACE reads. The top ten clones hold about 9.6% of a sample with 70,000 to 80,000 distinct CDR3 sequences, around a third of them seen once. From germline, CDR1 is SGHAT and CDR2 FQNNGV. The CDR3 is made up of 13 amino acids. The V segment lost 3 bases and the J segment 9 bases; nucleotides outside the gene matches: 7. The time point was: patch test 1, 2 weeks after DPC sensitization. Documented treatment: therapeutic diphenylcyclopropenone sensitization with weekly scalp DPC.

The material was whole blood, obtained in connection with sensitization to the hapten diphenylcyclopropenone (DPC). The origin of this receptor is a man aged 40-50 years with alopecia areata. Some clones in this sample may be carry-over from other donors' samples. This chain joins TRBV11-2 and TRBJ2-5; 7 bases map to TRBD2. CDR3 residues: CASSFLAEVSQYF. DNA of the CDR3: TGTGCCAGCAGCTTCCTAGCGGAGGTATCCCAGTACTTC.